The 19 T cell receptor beta chains below all came from one sample that was sequenced in a study of shared clonotypes between healthy human individuals. The naive CD8 population came from CD45RO-negative cells selected for CCR7, without terminally differentiated effector memory CD45RA+ cells. The method was immunoSEQ multiplex PCR; TCRdb's version includes in-frame clones alone and lacks a portion of them. The table has hundreds of thousands of clones, around 92% seen once. Sequenced sample: naive CD8+ T cells sorted from blood. These receptors all come from a man in his thirties or forties in good health.

The rearrangement uses TRBV6-9 and TRBJ1-3; possible D gene TRBD1, 5 bases. Trimming took off 9 bases at V and 2 bases at J, with 8 bases between the two ends. The germline gives CDR1 MNHGY, CDR2 SVAAGI. This CDR3 is 12 amino acids long. The DNA of the CDR3 is TGTGCCAGACAGGTGGCTGGAAACACCATATATTTT. It encodes CARQVAGNTIYF.

The chain recombines TRBV7-9 with TRBJ2-7; TRBD1 agrees at 7 bases. Germline loops: CDR1 SEHNR, CDR2 FQNEAQ (reference sequence). This CDR3 has 15 amino acids. The J segment lost 3 bases and the V segment lost 5 bases, leaving 10 bases of the junction unmatched. CDR3 DNA: TGTGCCAGCAGCCCAGCGACAGGGACCAACTACGAGCAGTACTTC. The encoded protein is CASSPATGTNYEQYF.

This chain connects TRBV13 to TRBJ2-1, with 8 bases matching TRBD1. Losses at the gene ends were 7 bases for V and 2 bases for J; bases not matched to a gene: 7. CDR3 length equals 15 residues. In germline, CDR1 is PRHDT, CDR2 FYEKMQ (reference sequence). The CDR3 DNA reads TGTGCCAGCAACACAGGGGGGTTGGCCTACAATGAGCAGTTCTTC. Amino acid sequence: CASNTGGLAYNEQFF.

The chain is built from TRBV28 and TRBJ2-7; 11 bases match TRBD2. CDR1 is MDHEN, CDR2 SYDVKM, per germline. The CDR3 sequence is 17 residues long. V gave up 3 bases and J gave up 1 base; unmatched junction bases: 8. The CDR3 DNA is TGTGCCAGCAGTTTTATTCCTGGGACTAGCGGATCCTACGAGCAGTACTTC. Encoded protein: CASSFIPGTSGSYEQYF. Combining the CDR3 with reference TRBV28 and TRBJ2-7 gives the whole variable domain DVKVTQSSRYLVKRTGEKVFLECVQDMDHENMFWYRQDPGLGLRLIYFSYDVKMKEKGDIPEGYSVSREKKERFSLILESASTNQTSMYLCASSFIPGTSGSYEQYFGPGTRLTVT.

V and J are TRBV7-9 and TRBJ2-7; 7 bases align to TRBD1. The V segment lost 3 bases and the J segment 5 bases; nucleotides outside the gene matches: 10. CDR3 size: 15 residues. CDR1 is SEHNR and CDR2 is FQNEAQ in the germline V gene (reference sequence). The CDR3 spells CASSFRQGGSNEQYF. The CDR3 DNA is TGTGCCAGCAGCTTCCGACAGGGCGGGTCTAACGAGCAGTACTTC. Filled out from reference TRBV7-9 and TRBJ2-7, the complete variable domain reads DTGVSQNPRHKITKRGQNVTFRCDPISEHNRLYWYRQTLGQGPEFLTYFQNEAQLEKSRLLSDRFSAERPKGSFSTLEIQRTEQGDSAMYLCASSFRQGGSNEQYFGPGTRLTVT.

This sequence joins TRBV4-3 and TRBJ1-1; D gene unclear. Germline lookup yields CDR1 LGHNA and CDR2 YSLEER. V lost 4 bases and J 0 bases, leaving 9 bases between the germline ends. The CDR3 runs to 14 residues. CDR3 in DNA: TGCGCCAGCAGCCTGGGCCTTATGAACACTGAAGCTTTCTTT. Its translation is CASSLGLMNTEAFF.

The chain carries TRBV11-2 and TRBJ2-7, with 8 nucleotides matching TRBD1. CDR1 SGHAT and CDR2 FQNNGV come from the germline V gene. The CDR3 loop spans 16 amino acids. V dropped 5 bases and J dropped 0; count of bases not matched to a gene: 9. The CDR3 loop reads CASSGWTGTVSYEQYF. The CDR3 region has the DNA TGTGCCAGCAGCGGGTGGACAGGGACCGTCTCCTACGAGCAGTACTTC.

The V call is TRBV13, the J call TRBJ2-5; TRBD2 agrees at 9 bases. This CDR3 is 16 amino acids long. V dropped 5 bases and J dropped 2; count of bases not matched to a gene: 9. Germline V lookup: CDR1 PRHDT, CDR2 FYEKMQ (reference sequence). The CDR3: CASSRERAGGQETQYF. CDR3 DNA sequence: TGTGCCAGCAGCCGTGAAAGGGCGGGAGGGCAAGAGACCCAGTACTTC.

The genes are TRBV28 and TRBJ2-2, with TRBD2 matching over 10 bases. The V gene end was trimmed by 7 bases and the J gene end by 1 base; junction bases not matched to a gene: 9. CDR3 length: 17 residues. CDR1 is MDHEN and CDR2 is SYDVKM in the germline V gene. In DNA, the CDR3 is TGTGCCAGCACAAGGGGGATAGCGGGAGGGAACACCGGGGAGCTGTTTTTT. Residues: CASTRGIAGGNTGELFF. The full variable domain, with the rest looked up from reference TRBV28 and TRBJ2-2, is DVKVTQSSRYLVKRTGEKVFLECVQDMDHENMFWYRQDPGLGLRLIYFSYDVKMKEKGDIPEGYSVSREKKERFSLILESASTNQTSMYLCASTRGIAGGNTGELFFGEGSRLTVL.

This rearrangement joins TRBV11-2 to TRBJ2-3; 7 nucleotides agree with TRBD2. The V gene's germline CDR1 is SGHAT and CDR2 FQNNGV. V dropped 2 bases and J dropped 2; count of bases not matched to a gene: 7. This CDR3 comprises 16 residues. The CDR3 protein is CASSLLASGFTDTQYF. CDR3 coding DNA: TGTGCCAGCAGCTTACTCGCTAGCGGATTCACAGATACGCAGTATTTT.

The rearrangement joins TRBV10-1 to TRBJ2-3; D is uncertain. The CDR3 consists of 15 residues. The V end lost 3 bases, the J end lost 4 bases, and 14 bases lay between the germline ends. Germline CDR1 WNHNN, CDR2 SYGVQD (reference sequence). CDR3 sequence reads: CASSDRVVGADTQYF. CDR3 in DNA: TGCGCCAGCAGTGATCGGGTAGTCGGCGCAGATACGCAGTATTTT.

CDR3 DNA sequence: TGTGCCAGCAGTTACCGGTTGCTAGCGAGCGAGCAGTACTTC. Protein product: CASSYRLLASEQYF. This chain uses TRBV6-5 with TRBJ2-7; D is perhaps TRBD2 (6 bases). The germline V gene encodes CDR1 MNHEY and CDR2 SVGAGI. This CDR3 contains 14 residues. V shed 2 bases and J shed 6 bases, with 14 bases lying between them.

V and J are TRBV7-9 and TRBJ2-1, with TRBD2 identical over 14 bases. The CDR3 extends over 19 amino acids. Germline V CDR1 and CDR2: SEHNR, FQNEAQ (reference sequence). The J segment lost 8 bases and the V segment lost 5 bases, leaving 17 bases of the junction unmatched. This chain's CDR3 is CASSAIGGTSGRPSDEQFF. CDR3 bases: TGTGCCAGCAGCGCAATCGGTGGGACTAGCGGGAGACCTTCGGATGAGCAGTTCTTC.

V and J are TRBV18 and TRBJ2-7; D may be TRBD2 (6 bases). The CDR3 is 13 residues long. Germline V gives CDR1 KGHSH, CDR2 LQKENI. V was pared by 2 bases and J by 1 base, with 6 bases between. The CDR3: CASSPAGSYEQYF. CDR3 nucleotides: TGTGCCAGCTCACCAGCGGGGTCCTACGAGCAGTACTTC.

The rearrangement links TRBV28 to TRBJ2-6, with D unresolved. The germline V gene has CDR1 MDHEN and CDR2 SYDVKM. The CDR3 runs 15 residues. With 8 bases removed from V and 5 bases from J, the gap between germline ends came to 16 bases. The CDR3 bases are TGTGCCAGCCGGGTCGACGGTGGGTGGGCCAACGTCCTGACTTTC. Translating it yields CASRVDGGWANVLTF.

This rearrangement joins TRBV9 to TRBJ2-1; 8 nucleotides agree with TRBD2. V lost 1 base and J lost 4; bases outside the gene matches: 7. The CDR3 is made up of 16 amino acids. Germline V gene lookup returns CDR1 SGDLS and CDR2 YYNGEE. CDR3 coding DNA: TGTGCCAGCAGCGTAAATCTAGCGGGTATATACAATGAGCAGTTCTTC. Protein product: CASSVNLAGIYNEQFF.

The chain combines TRBV9 with TRBJ2-3; 8 nucleotides agree with TRBD2. CDR3 length: 14 amino acids. Germline values: CDR1 SGDLS, CDR2 YYNGEE. Trimming removed 3 bases from V and 2 bases from J; junction bases left unmatched: 2. The CDR3 sequence: CASSGSGTTDTQYF. CDR3 nucleotides: TGTGCCAGCAGCGGTAGCGGGACCACAGATACGCAGTATTTT. The whole variable domain, remainder taken from reference TRBV9 and TRBJ2-3, is DSGVTQTPKHLITATGQRVTLRCSPRSGDLSVYWYQQSLDQGLQFLIQYYNGEERAKGNILERFSAQQFPDLHSELNLSSLELGDSALYFCASSGSGTTDTQYFGPGTRLTVL.

This clone was detected only once. The J gene is TRBJ2-7, the V gene TRBV28; D gene ambiguous. Germline V gene data show CDR1 as MDHEN and CDR2 as SYDVKM. The CDR3 is 14 amino acids. V was cut by 7 bases and J by 6 bases, with 19 bases left in between. CDR3 region: CASTSDPTYIEQYF. CDR3 in DNA: TGTGCCAGCACCTCCGACCCAACCTACATCGAGCAGTACTTC.

This clone was counted once. This sequence joins TRBV5-1 and TRBJ1-5, with 9 bases aligning to TRBD1. Germline V gene lookup returns CDR1 SGHRS and CDR2 YFSETQ. Unmatched junction bases numbered 10, after V lost 0 bases and J lost 6 bases. The CDR3 consists of 17 residues. The CDR3, as DNA: TGCGCCAGCAGCTTGGGGGACAGGGAGGAATCAGGTCAGCCCCAGCATTTT. Protein: CASSLGDREESGQPQHF.